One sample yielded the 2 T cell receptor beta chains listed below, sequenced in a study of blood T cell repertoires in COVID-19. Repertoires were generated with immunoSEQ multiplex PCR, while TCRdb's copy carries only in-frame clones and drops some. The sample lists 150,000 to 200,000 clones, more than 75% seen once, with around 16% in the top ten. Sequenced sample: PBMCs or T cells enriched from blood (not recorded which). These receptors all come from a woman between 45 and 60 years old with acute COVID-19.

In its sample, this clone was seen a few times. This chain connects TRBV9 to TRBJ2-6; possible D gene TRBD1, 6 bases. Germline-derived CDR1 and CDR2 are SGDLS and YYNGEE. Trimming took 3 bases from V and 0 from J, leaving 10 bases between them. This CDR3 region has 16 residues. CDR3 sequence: CASSAGQFSGANVLTF. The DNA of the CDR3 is TGTGCCAGCAGCGCAGGACAGTTCTCTGGGGCCAACGTCCTGACTTTC.

The DNA of the CDR3 is TGTGCCAGCAGCTGGAGCGGGGGGGACCAAGAGACCCAGTACTTC. Its translation: CASSWSGGDQETQYF. This chain uses TRBV5-4 with TRBJ2-5, with 10 bases aligning to TRBD2. V dropped 3 bases and J dropped 0; count of bases not matched to a gene: 2. This CDR3 comprises 15 residues. Per the germline V gene, CDR1 is SGHNT and CDR2 is YYREEE (reference sequence).